The rows below give T cell receptor beta chains drawn from one sample of a study of response to subunit inactivated influenza vaccine. From the RT-PCR reads, TCRdb called clonotypes with MiXCR, one entry per CDR3 protein. The table records roughly 500,000 distinct CDR3 sequences, 15% to 20% of them present only once. The sequencing used CD4+ T cells sorted from PBMCs, collected approximately 25 months after vaccination. These receptors were collected from a man aged 50-75 years who received an inactivated influenza vaccine. Both conserved end residues are part of each CDR3. The order of the fields is D gene, clone size, J gene, V gene, CDR3 DNA, CDR3 protein. The D gene is left open where the match is weak. Size is stated for part of the rows, as once, few or many counts, or as a class when the clone is expanded.

>TRBD1|many|TRBJ2-2|TRBV10-3
TGTGCCATCAGTGACCTCCCCATGACAGGGTCGAACACCGGGGAGCTGTTTTTT
CAISDLPMTGSNTGELFF
>.|few|TRBJ1-3|TRBV4-2
TGTGCCAGCAGCCAGACGGTCTCTGGAAACACCATATATTTT
CASSQTVSGNTIYF
>TRBD1|.|TRBJ2-1|TRBV20-1
TGCAGTGCTAACCCGGGACAGCACAATGAGCAGTTCTTC
CSANPGQHNEQFF
>.|.|TRBJ2-5|TRBV29-1
TGCAGCGAAAGGGAATCTGGGGAGACCCAGTACTTC
CSERESGETQYF
>.|few|TRBJ2-2|TRBV24-1
TGTGCCACCAGTGATTACCGGGAGAGCTTCGGGGAGCTGTTTTTT
CATSDYRESFGELFF
>TRBD1|many|TRBJ2-2|TRBV4-3
TGCGCCAGCAGCTATCAGGACAGGGGGCGCTTCAGCACCGGGGAGCTGTTTTTT
CASSYQDRGRFSTGELFF
>.|.|TRBJ2-6|TRBV7-9
TGTGCCAGCTGGGATAGAGGAGCTTTCTCTGGGGCCAACGTCCTGACTTTC
CASWDRGAFSGANVLTF
>TRBD1|.|TRBJ1-4|TRBV11-2
TGTGCCAGCAGCTTCGGTTCCGGGACAGGGATTGGGAATGAAAAACTGTTTTTT
CASSFGSGTGIGNEKLFF
>.|few|TRBJ2-5|TRBV12-3/TRBV12-4
TGTGCCAGCAGTCTCCGGGGCGAGGTCCCCCTTAACTTC
CASSLRGEVPLNF
>.|.|TRBJ2-7|TRBV15
TGTGCCACCAGCAGAGATTTACAAGGGCAGTACTTC
CATSRDLQGQYF
>TRBD1|.|TRBJ2-3|TRBV2
TGTGCCAGCAATAGGGACAGTACTAGCACAGATACGCAGTATTTT
CASNRDSTSTDTQYF
>TRBD2|.|TRBJ2-7|TRBV15
TGTGCCACCAGCAGAGATAGCGGGAGGACCTACGAGCAGTACTTC
CATSRDSGRTYEQYF
>TRBD1|.|TRBJ1-5|TRBV6-2/TRBV6-3
TGTGCCAGCAGCCGCCGTATGGACAGGAACAATCAGCCCCAGCATTTT
CASSRRMDRNNQPQHF
>TRBD1|.|TRBJ1-4|TRBV12-3/TRBV12-4
TGTGCCAGCACCTCGCGGACAGGGCGTGAAAAACTGTTTTTT
CASTSRTGREKLFF
>TRBD2|few|TRBJ2-1|TRBV12-3/TRBV12-4
TGTGCCAGCAGTTTAAGCGGGAGTGGAAACAATGAGCAGTTCTTC
CASSLSGSGNNEQFF
>.|many|TRBJ2-5|TRBV20-1
TGCAGTGCTAGTGTGGAGGGCGAGACCCAGTACTTC
CSASVEGETQYF
>.|few|TRBJ2-1|TRBV6-1
TGTGCCAGCAGTGATTGGACAAGAACCTACAATGAGCAGTTCTTC
CASSDWTRTYNEQFF
>.|many|TRBJ2-7|TRBV5-4
TGTGCCAGCAGCTTGGGAGGGAGAGGGCCCTACGAGCAGTACTTC
CASSLGGRGPYEQYF
>TRBD2|few|TRBJ2-7|TRBV6-2/TRBV6-3
TGTGCCAGCAGTTACCCTGGGCAGCGGGGCAACTACGAGCAGTACTTC
CASSYPGQRGNYEQYF
>.|many|TRBJ2-3|TRBV29-1
TGCAGCGTTGATTTTAACAAACCAACAGATACGCAGTATTTT
CSVDFNKPTDTQYF
>.|few|TRBJ2-7|TRBV11-2
TGTGCCAGCAGCTTAAGATCCCCTGAAGGACCACACGCCTACGAGCAGTACTTC
CASSLRSPEGPHAYEQYF
>TRBD1|few|TRBJ2-1|TRBV19
TGTGCCAGTAGTACTTACCGGGACAGGGTCTACAATGAGCAGTTCTTC
CASSTYRDRVYNEQFF
>.|few|TRBJ1-6|TRBV15
TGTGCCACCAGCAGGGGGACATCGGAATCTTCACCCCTCCACTTT
CATSRGTSESSPLHF
>TRBD2|.|TRBJ2-2|TRBV24-1
TGTGCCACCAGTGATTATCCGGGACTAGCCCAAGTCGGGGAGCTGTTTTTT
CATSDYPGLAQVGELFF
>.|few|TRBJ2-5|TRBV12-3/TRBV12-4
TGTGCCAGCATGCTTGGGGGCGAGACGGGGGCCCAGTACTTC
CASMLGGETGAQYF